This T cell receptor (beta chain) derives from a study of regulatory T cells in long-lasting Graves disease. The V segment lost 6 bases and the J segment 5 bases; nucleotides outside the gene matches: 13. This CDR3 is 15 amino acids long. Germline V gene sequence: CDR1 MNHEY, CDR2 SMNVEV (reference sequence). As for time point: persistent/refractory GD, antithyroid drugs over 5 years with positive TRAb. RNA isolated from PBMCs was used to make the TCR library. CDR3-region Arm-PCR and iRepertoire HTBI primers produced the TCR beta libraries. TCRdb reprocessed the multiplex PCR reads via MiXCR and lists one record per CDR3 protein. Among 350,000 to 500,000 distinct CDR3 sequences listed, around 23% were seen once.

The sequence came from a female donor with Graves disease. The V and J genes are TRBV27 and TRBJ2-7, with 7 bases aligning to TRBD2. The material was peripheral blood mononuclear cells (PBMCs), obtained when the disease was refractory, from a patient treated with antithyroid drugs. The CDR3 DNA follows: TGTGCCAGCAGCCCCGGTTCCCCACGGGGGGACGAGCAGTACTTC. Protein product: CASSPGSPRGDEQYF.